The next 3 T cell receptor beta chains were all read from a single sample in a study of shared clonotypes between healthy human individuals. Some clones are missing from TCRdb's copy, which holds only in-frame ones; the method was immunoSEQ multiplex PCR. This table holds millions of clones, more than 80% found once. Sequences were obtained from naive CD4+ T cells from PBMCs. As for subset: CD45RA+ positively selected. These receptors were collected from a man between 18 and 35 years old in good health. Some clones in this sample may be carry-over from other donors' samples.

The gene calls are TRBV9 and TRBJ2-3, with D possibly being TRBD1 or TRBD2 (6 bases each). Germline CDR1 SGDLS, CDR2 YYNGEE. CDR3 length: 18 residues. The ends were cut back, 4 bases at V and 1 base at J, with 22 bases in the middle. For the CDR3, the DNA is TGTGCCAGCAGCCTGGGCCGGGGGCCAGCTGGGGGCACAGATACGCAGTATTTT. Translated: CASSLGRGPAGGTDTQYF.

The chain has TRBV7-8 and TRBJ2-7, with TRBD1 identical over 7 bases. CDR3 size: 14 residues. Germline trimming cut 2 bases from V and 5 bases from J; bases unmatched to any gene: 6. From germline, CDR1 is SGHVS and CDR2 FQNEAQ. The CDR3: CASSLTGARNEQYF. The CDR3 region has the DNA TGTGCCAGCAGCTTAACAGGGGCTAGGAACGAGCAGTACTTC.

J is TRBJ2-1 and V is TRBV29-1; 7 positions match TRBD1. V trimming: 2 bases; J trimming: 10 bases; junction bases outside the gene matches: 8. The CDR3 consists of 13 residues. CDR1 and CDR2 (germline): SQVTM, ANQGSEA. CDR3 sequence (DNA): TGCAGCGTTGAACGGGAACAGGGGCGAGAGCAGTTCTTC. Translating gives CSVEREQGREQFF.